A single TCR beta chain is shown here with its context. Its target is not known. The data derive from a study of T cell responses to AZD1222 COVID-19 vaccine. Study-level findings and limits: Reports say nearly half of spike-specific TCRs go after unmutated variant regions.

CDR1 is SGHDT and CDR2 is YYEEEE in the germline V gene. V gave up 6 bases and J gave up 8 bases; unmatched junction bases: 11. The CDR3 spans 14 residues. Sequencing used immunoSEQ multiplex PCR; TCRdb keeps in-frame clones, though not all of them. The repertoire consists of some 190,000 clones, with roughly 94% occurring once and the leading ten covering over 1.5%. The chain uses TRBV5-6 and TRBJ2-1; 7 bases are shared with TRBD2. The sequencing used peripheral blood, collected 28 days after the second dose of the MenACWY control vaccine. The receptor comes from an adult who received the MenACWY meningococcal vaccine as a control. CDR3 loop: CASKQAGRVDEQFF. CDR3 in DNA: TGTGCCAGCAAACAAGCGGGGAGAGTAGATGAGCAGTTCTTC.